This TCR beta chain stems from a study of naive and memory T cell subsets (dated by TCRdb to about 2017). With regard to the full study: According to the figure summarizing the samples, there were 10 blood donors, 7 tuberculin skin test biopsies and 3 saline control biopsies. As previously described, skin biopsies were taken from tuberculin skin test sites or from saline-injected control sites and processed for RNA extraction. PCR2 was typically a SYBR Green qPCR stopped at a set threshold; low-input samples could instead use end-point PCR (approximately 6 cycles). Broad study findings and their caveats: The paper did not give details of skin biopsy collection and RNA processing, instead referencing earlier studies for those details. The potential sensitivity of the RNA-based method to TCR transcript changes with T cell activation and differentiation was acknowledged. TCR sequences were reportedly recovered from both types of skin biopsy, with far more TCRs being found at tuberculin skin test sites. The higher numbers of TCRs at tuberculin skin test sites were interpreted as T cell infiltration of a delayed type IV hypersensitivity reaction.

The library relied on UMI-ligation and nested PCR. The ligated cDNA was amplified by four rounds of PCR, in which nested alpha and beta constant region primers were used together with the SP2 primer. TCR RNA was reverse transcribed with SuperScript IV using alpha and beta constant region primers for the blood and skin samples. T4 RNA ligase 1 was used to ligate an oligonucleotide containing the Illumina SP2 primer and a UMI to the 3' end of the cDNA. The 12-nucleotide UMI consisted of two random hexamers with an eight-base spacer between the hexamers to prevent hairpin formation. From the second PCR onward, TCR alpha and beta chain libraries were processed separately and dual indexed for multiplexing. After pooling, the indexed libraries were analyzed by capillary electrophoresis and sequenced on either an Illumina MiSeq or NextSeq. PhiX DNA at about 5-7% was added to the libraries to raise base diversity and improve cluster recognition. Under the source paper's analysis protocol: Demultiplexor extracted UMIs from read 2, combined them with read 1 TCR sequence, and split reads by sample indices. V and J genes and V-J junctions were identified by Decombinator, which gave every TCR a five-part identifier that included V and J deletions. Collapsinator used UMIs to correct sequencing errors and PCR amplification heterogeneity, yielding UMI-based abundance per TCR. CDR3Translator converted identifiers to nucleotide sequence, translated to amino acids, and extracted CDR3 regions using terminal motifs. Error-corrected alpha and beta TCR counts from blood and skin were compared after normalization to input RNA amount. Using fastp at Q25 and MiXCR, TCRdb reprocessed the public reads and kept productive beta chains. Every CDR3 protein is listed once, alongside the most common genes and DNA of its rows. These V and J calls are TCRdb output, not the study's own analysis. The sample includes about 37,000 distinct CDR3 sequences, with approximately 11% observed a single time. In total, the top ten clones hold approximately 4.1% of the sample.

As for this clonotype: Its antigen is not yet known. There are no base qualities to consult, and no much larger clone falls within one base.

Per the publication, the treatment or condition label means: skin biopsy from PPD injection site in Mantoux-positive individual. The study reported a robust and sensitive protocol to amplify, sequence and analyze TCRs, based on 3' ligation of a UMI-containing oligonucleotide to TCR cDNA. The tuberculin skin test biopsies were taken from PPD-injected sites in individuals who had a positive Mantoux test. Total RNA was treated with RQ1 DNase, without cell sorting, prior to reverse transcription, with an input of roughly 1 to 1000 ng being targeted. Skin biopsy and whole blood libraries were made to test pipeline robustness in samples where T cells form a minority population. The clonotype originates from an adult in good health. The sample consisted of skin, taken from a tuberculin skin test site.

The nucleotides are TGTGCCAGCAGCCCAGTGAAGGGATTGACTGAAGCTTTCTTT. Translation gives CASSPVKGLTEAFF. The chain is made from TRBV11-2 and TRBJ1-1; the D gene assignment is ambiguous. The germline V gene specifies SGHAT as CDR1 and FQNNGV as CDR2. The cysteine opens and the phenylalanine closes a CDR3 of 14 amino acids. The DNA shown is the 42-base CDR3, in frame from base 1. The trim is 5 bases for V and 5 bases for J, with a gap of 15 bases between the germline ends.